The source of this T cell receptor (beta chain) is a study of T cell changes during pregnancy in multiple sclerosis. The V gene's germline CDR1 is GTSNPN and CDR2 SVGIG (reference sequence). V lost 0 bases and J 15 bases, leaving 17 bases between the germline ends. This CDR3 contains 13 residues. Data came from immunoSEQ multiplex PCR; TCRdb stores just in-frame clones and leaves some out. Among some 52,000 clones listed, almost 95% were seen once. The sequence came from a female donor with multiple sclerosis, enrolled in a pregnancy study. Sequenced here: CD4+ T cells from peripheral blood mononuclear cells, sampled in the third trimester of pregnancy. V usage is TRBV30 and J usage is TRBJ1-4, with D perhaps TRBD1 (5 bases). CDR3 nucleotide sequence: TGTGCCTGGAGTGTATTACGGCAGGGTCAAGTGTTTTTT. Translating gives CAWSVLRQGQVFF.